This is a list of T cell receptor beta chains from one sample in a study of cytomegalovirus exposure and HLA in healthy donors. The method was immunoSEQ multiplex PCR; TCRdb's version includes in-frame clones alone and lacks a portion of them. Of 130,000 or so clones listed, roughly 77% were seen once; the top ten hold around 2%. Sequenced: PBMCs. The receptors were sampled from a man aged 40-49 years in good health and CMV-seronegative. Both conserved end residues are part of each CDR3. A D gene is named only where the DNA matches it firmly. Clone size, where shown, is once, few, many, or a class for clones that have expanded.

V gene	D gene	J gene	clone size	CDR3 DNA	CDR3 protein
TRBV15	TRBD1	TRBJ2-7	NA	TGTGCCACCAGCAGAACGGGACAGGGGCGAGTTCAGCAGTACTTC	CATSRTGQGRVQQYF
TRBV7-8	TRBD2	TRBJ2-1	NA	TGTGCCAGCAGCTTAGCGGGAGGGCGCAATGAGCAGTTCTTC	CASSLAGGRNEQFF
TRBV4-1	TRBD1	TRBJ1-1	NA	TGCGCCAGCAGCCCCGGACAGGGGTGGAGCACTGAAGCTTTCTTT	CASSPGQGWSTEAFF
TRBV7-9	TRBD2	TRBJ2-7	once	TGTGCCAGCAGCTTCCTATTGGGGGGGGAGCAGTACTTC	CASSFLLGGEQYF
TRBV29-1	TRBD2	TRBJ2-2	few	TGCAGCGCTCTAGCGGGGGGCGGGGAGCTGTTTTTT	CSALAGGGELFF
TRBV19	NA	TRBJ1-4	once	TGTGCCAGTAGCAGGCGGGGTGAAAAACTGTTTTTT	CASSRRGEKLFF
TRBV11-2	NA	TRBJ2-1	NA	TGTGCCAGCAGCTTCCAAGGCTCGGGGGTGTATGAGCAGTTCTTC	CASSFQGSGVYEQFF
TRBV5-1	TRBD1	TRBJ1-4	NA	TGCGCCAGCAGCTTGCGGGGACAGAATGAAAAACTGTTTTTT	CASSLRGQNEKLFF
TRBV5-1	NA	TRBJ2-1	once	TGCGCCAGCAGCTTGGCGAGCGGGCAGTTCTTC	CASSLASGQFF
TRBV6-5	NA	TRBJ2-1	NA	TGTGCCAGCAGTTACCGGACCTTCGCGGGTTACAATGAGCAGTTCTTC	CASSYRTFAGYNEQFF
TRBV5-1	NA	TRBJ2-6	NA	TGCGCCAGCAGCTTGGCCGTTGGCTCTGGGGCCAACGGCCTGACTTTC	CASSLAVGSGANGLTF
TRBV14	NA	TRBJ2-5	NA	TGTGCCAGCAGCTTACAGGTGGTGGAGACCCAGTACTTC	CASSLQVVETQYF
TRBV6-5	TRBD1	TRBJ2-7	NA	TGTGCCAGCAGGGGGACAGGGCCCTACGAGCAGTACTTC	CASRGTGPYEQYF
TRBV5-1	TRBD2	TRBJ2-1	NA	TGCGCCAGCAGCTTGTATCCCGGGAGGGCCGAATCCTACAATGAGCAGTTCTTC	CASSLYPGRAESYNEQFF
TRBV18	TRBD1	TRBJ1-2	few	TGTGCCAGCTCACCCCCCTCAGGGGGTTATGGCTACACCTTC	CASSPPSGGYGYTF
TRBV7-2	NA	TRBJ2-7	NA	TGTGCCAGCAGCTTACGGGACGGGAGCTCCTACGAGCAGTACTTC	CASSLRDGSSYEQYF
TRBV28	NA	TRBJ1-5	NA	TGTGCCAGCACTCCGTATCCCACAGATTATAGCAATCAGCCCCAGCATTTT	CASTPYPTDYSNQPQHF
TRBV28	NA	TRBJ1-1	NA	TGTGCCAGCACCGGCGGGTTGACTGAAGCTTTCTTT	CASTGGLTEAFF
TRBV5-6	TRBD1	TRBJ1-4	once	TGTGCCAGCAGCACCGGGACAGGGTACGAAAAACTGTTTTTT	CASSTGTGYEKLFF
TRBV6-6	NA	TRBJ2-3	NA	TGTGCCAGCTCTGGTAACTCAGATACGCAGTATTTT	CASSGNSDTQYF
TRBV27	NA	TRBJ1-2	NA	TGTGCCAGCAGTCCTTCGGCCCCGGGCTATGGCTACACCTTC	CASSPSAPGYGYTF
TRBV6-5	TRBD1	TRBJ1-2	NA	TGTGCCAGCAGTTACGACCTTTCACAGGGGATTAGCTACACCTTC	CASSYDLSQGISYTF
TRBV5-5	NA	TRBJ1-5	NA	TGTGCCAGCAGCTTCCAGGGTAATAGCAATCAGCCCCAGCATTTT	CASSFQGNSNQPQHF
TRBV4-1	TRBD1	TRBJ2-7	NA	TGCGCCAGCAGCCAGCTGACAGGGAGTGACGAGCAGTACTTC	CASSQLTGSDEQYF
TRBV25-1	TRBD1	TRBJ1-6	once	TGTGCCAGCAGTGACCACCCGGGACAGGGGCCGGCCCTCCACTTT	CASSDHPGQGPALHF
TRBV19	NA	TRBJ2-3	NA	TGTGCCAGTACCAGCGGGCCCAGAAGCACAGATACGCAGTATTTT	CASTSGPRSTDTQYF
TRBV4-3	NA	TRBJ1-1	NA	TGCGCCAGCAGCCAAGATACGAGGACTGAAGCTTTCTTT	CASSQDTRTEAFF
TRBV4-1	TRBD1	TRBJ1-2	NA	TGCGCCAGCAGCCGGCCGGGACAGGGGGCTGGGAAGGGCTTAGGCTTC	CASSRPGQGAGKGLGF
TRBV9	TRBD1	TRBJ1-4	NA	TGTGCCAGCAGCGGGACAGGGACTGGACTGTTTTTT	CASSGTGTGLFF
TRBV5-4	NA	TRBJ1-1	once	TGTGCCAGCAGCTTCCCGGGAAGGGACACTGAAGCTTTCTTT	CASSFPGRDTEAFF
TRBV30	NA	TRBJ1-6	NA	TGTGCCTCAGGGGAAATGGGATCACCCCTCCACTTT	CASGEMGSPLHF
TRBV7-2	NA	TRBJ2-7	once	TGTGCCAGCAGCTTAGAGTGGGGGCACCACGAGCAGTACTTC	CASSLEWGHHEQYF
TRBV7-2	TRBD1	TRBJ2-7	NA	TGTGCCAGCAGCTTAGAGACAGGGGGCTACGAGCAGTACTTC	CASSLETGGYEQYF
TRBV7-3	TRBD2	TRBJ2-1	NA	TGTGCCAGCAGTCAGCGGGAGTTGGGCGAGCAGTTCTTC	CASSQRELGEQFF
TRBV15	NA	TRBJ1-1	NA	TGTGCCACCAGCAGAGCTTCGGGGGGCACTGAAGCTTTCTTT	CATSRASGGTEAFF
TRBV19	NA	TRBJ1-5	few	TGTGCCAGTAGTGGCGGGGGGGCGACGTTTGTAAATCAGCCCCAGCATTTT	CASSGGGATFVNQPQHF
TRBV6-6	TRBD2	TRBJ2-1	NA	TGTGCCAGCAAAAAAGCGGGGGATTTAAATGAGCAGTTCTTC	CASKKAGDLNEQFF
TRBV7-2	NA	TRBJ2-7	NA	TGTGCCAGCAGCTTAGCGACTTACGAGCAGTACTTC	CASSLATYEQYF
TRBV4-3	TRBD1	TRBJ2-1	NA	TGCGCCAGCAGCCAATCTCATCTAACGGGACAGGTCCATGAGCAGTTCTTC	CASSQSHLTGQVHEQFF
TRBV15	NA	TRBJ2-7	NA	TGTGCCACCAGCAGAGATCCGGCCAGGGCCGACTACGAGCAGTACTTC	CATSRDPARADYEQYF
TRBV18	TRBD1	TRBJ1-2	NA	TGTGCCAGCTCACCTCCCCTGGGAAAGGGGGCCTACTATGGCTACACCTTC	CASSPPLGKGAYYGYTF
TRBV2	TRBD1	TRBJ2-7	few	TGTGCCAGCAGTCCCGACAGGGGGAGTTACGAGCAGTACTTC	CASSPDRGSYEQYF
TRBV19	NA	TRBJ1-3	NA	TGTGCCAGTAGAACCGAGACAGTGACCTCTGGAAACACCATATATTTT	CASRTETVTSGNTIYF
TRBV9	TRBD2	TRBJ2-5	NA	TGTGCCAGCAGCGCCGGTTCCGGGGGGGAGACCCAGTACTTC	CASSAGSGGETQYF
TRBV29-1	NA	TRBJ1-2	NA	TGCAGTGATAGTCCCGGGACACTTAACTATGGCTACACCTTC	CSDSPGTLNYGYTF
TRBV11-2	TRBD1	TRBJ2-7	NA	TGTGCCAGCAGCTTAAGGAGGGACAGGACGACTCCCTACGAGCAGTACTTC	CASSLRRDRTTPYEQYF
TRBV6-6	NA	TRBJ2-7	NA	TGTGCCAGCAGTCCCCGGACAGCCGACTACGAGCAGTACTTC	CASSPRTADYEQYF
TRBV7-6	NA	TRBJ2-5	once	TGTGCCAGCAGCCCACAAGAGACCCAGTACTTC	CASSPQETQYF
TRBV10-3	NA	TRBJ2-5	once	TGTGCCATCAGTGATGTAGGGACAAAAGAAGAGACCCAGTACTTC	CAISDVGTKEETQYF
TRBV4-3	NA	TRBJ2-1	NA	TGCGCCAGCAGCCAACACAGGGTGTGGAATGAGCAGTTCTTC	CASSQHRVWNEQFF
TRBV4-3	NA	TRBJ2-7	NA	TGCGCCAGCAGCCAAGATTGGAGACAAGGGGCCGACGAGCAGTACTTC	CASSQDWRQGADEQYF
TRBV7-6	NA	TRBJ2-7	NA	TGTGCCAGCAGCCCGCTGGACGGGAGCTACGAGCAGTACTTC	CASSPLDGSYEQYF
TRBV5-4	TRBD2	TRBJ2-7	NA	TGTGCCAGCAGCCCCGAAGGTGGCGGGAGGGCCTACGAGCAGTACTTC	CASSPEGGGRAYEQYF
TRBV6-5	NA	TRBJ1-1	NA	TGTGCCAGCAGTAAGACAGAATTGAACACTGAAGCTTTCTTT	CASSKTELNTEAFF
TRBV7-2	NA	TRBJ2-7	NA	TGTGCCAGCAGCCCCTCCTGGAGCAGGGTTAAGGGGCGCGAGCAGTACTTC	CASSPSWSRVKGREQYF
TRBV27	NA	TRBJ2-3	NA	TGTGCCAGCAGTTCTGGGGGGGCTTTTGATACGCAGTATTTT	CASSSGGAFDTQYF
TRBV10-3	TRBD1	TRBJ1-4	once	TGTGCCATCAGCGGGACAGGGGGCCGGGATGAAAAACTGTTTTTT	CAISGTGGRDEKLFF
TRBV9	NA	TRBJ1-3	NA	TGTGCCAGCAGCGTAGCAGGGTCTGGAAACACCATATATTTT	CASSVAGSGNTIYF